The sequence of this T cell receptor beta chain was determined in a study of blood T cells in healthy people across ages. Trimming left V 5 bases short and J 6 bases short, with 8 bases between. The CDR3 is 12 amino acids. This clonotype appeared a few times. Its antigen is undetermined. The study, taken as a whole, reports: Per million T cells, TCR beta diversity dropped about linearly as age rose. Expanded clonotype changes were possibly confounded by unknown donor CMV status.

A second PCR, run for about 6 to 12 cycles, used a sample-barcoded 5' primer plus a J-beta primer mix. Each CDR3 protein gets one entry after TCRdb re-called the 5' RACE reads with MiXCR. The sample carries 450,000 to 700,000 distinct CDR3 sequences, 25% to 30% recorded once. This sequence originates from a woman between 65 and 79 years old in good health. The chain recombines TRBV12-3 or TRBV12-4 with TRBJ1-3, with a tentative D call TRBD1 (5 bases). Specimen: blood. For the CDR3, the DNA is TGTGCCAGCAGTGACAGATTAAACACCATATATTTT. This translates into CASSDRLNTIYF.